This T cell receptor beta chain was retrieved from a study of OX40 agonist ivuxolimab in advanced cancers. Some background on the complete study: Ivuxolimab, which targeted the costimulatory receptor OX40 (CD134), was an agonistic, fully human IgG2 monoclonal antibody. The dose-escalation cohort was roughly 87% male with a mean age of around 62 years, ranging from 23 to 79. Partial responses were achieved by three dose-escalation patients, of whom one had hepatocellular carcinoma and two had cutaneous melanoma. The paper reports the monotherapy dose-escalation portion (N of about 50 patients) of the phase I ivuxolimab trial. Of the roughly 54 dose-escalation patients, hepatocellular carcinoma was present in around 19, melanoma in roughly 15, renal cell carcinoma in 9 and head and neck cancer in 9. Intravenous ivuxolimab was administered to patients every 2 weeks at six dose levels: 0.01, 0.1, 0.3, 1.5, 3 and 10 mg/kg. Patients were allowed to have had prior anti-PD-1, anti-PD-L1 or anti-CTLA-4 therapy, and approximately 39% of the dose-escalation patients had been treated with checkpoint inhibitors. Peripheral TCRbeta sequencing was intended to test whether TCR sequence diversity was altered and clonal T-cell expansion was caused by ivuxolimab.

The trial excluded patients who had a history of autoimmune disease or were on systemic immunosuppression. Peripheral blood for TCR sequencing was collected from all dose cohorts at baseline, on cycle 4 day 1, and on cycle 7 day 1. Samples were obtained from an open-label, multicenter, first-in-human phase I dose-escalation trial of ivuxolimab. The trial enrolled adults with locally advanced or metastatic head and neck squamous cell, hepatocellular, melanoma or renal cell carcinoma. CD4+ and CD8+ T cells were sorted separately from peripheral blood before TCR sequencing. Genomic DNA was extracted from sorted cells for sequencing of the TCRbeta CDR3 region. The immunoSEQ Assay was used to sequence the TCRbeta CDR3 regions. TCRdb limited this immuneACCESS table to in-frame rearrangements with V and J called. A share of clones is missing; checked studies link under half to unresolved V genes, and the rest is unexplained. The sample contains nearly 110,000 clones, 75% to 95% of them found a single time. In total, the top ten clones hold 0.48% of the sample.

Notes on this clone: Its antigen is not yet known. Base qualities are not provided; no much larger clone lies one nucleotide away.

Overall study results and their limits: After ivuxolimab, more expanded clones were found on average in CD8+ T cells than in CD4+ T cells. Low levels of normalized T-cell clonal expansion were also seen in some nonresponding patients. The antigen specificity of the peripheral T cells that underwent clonal expansion was not determined. At doses of 0.1 to 3.0 mg/kg, clonal expansion of both CD4+ and CD8+ blood T cells was observed from baseline to week 6. In the 0.1-3.0 mg/kg groups, partial responders had among the lowest normalized peripheral clonal expansion, particularly in CD8+ T cells.

Here the sequenced sample was CD4+ or CD8+ T cells sorted from blood, taken in a trial of the OX40 agonist ivuxolimab. This clonotype was sampled from an adult with an advanced solid tumor such as melanoma, head and neck, liver or kidney cancer.

In nucleotide form, the sequence is TGCGCCAGCATGAGGGGTTTGAACACTGAAGCTTTCTTT. Translated, it reads CASMRGLNTEAFF. The chain is encoded by TRBV5-1 joined to TRBJ1-1; the D gene is perhaps TRBD1, from 5 matching bases. The CDR3 numbers 13 residues from cysteine through phenylalanine. Of all the DNA, just the CDR3 is kept, 39 bases in frame from base 1. CDR1 SGHRS and CDR2 YFSETQ were looked up in the germline V gene. V sheds 6 bases and J sheds 0 bases, leaving 9 bases between their ends.